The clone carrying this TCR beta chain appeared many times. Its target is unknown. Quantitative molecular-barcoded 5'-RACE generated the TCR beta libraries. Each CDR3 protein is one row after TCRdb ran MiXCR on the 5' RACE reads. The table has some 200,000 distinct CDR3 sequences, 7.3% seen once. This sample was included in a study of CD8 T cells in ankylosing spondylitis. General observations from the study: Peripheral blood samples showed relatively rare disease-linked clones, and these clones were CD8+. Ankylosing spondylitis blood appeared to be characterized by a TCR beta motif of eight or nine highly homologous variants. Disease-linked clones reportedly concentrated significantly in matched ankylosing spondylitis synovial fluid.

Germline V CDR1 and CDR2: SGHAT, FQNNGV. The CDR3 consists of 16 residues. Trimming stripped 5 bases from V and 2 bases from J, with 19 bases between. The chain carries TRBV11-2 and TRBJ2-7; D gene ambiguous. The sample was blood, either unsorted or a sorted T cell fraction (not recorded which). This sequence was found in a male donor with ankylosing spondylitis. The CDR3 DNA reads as TGTGCCAGCAGCCATCAGCGTGGGGTTCGCCCCTACGAGCAGTACTTC. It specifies CASSHQRGVRPYEQYF.